This T cell receptor (beta chain) was profiled in a study of CD8+CD57+ T cells in acquired aplastic anemia. Investigators profiled TCR beta VDJ and CDR3 from genomic DNA template. TCRdb analysed the reads with MiXCR anew, one entry per CDR3 protein. The sample lists 90,000 to 150,000 distinct CDR3 sequences; about 60% were seen once. The CDR3 contains 13 residues. Losses at the gene ends were 4 bases for V and 8 bases for J; bases not matched to a gene: 9. Per germline, CDR1 DFQATT and CDR2 SNEGSKA (reference sequence). By flow cytometry, patients selected for sequencing had shown an expansion of CD8+CD57+ cells.

V is TRBV20-1 and J is TRBJ1-2; the match to TRBD1 covers 8 bases. Sequencing was carried out using sorted CD4+, CD8+, or CD8+CD57+ T cells (not recorded which) from PBMCs. The sequence was obtained from a human donor with aplastic anemia. The CDR3 region has the DNA TGCAGTGCTACTGGACAGGGTGATAGGGGCTACACCTTC. Translation gives CSATGQGDRGYTF.